The 14 T cell receptor beta chains given below trace back to one sample, sequenced in a study of beta chain features in type 1 diabetes. Expressed TCRB transcripts were sequenced, since all the RNA that had been isolated was reverse transcribed. The table came from immunoSEQ multiplex PCR; TCRdb's copy has only in-frame clones and leaves some out. This table holds about 150,000 clones, around 8.5% found once. Sequencing was performed on central memory CD4+ T cells from blood. The receptors here all came from a man aged 18-30 years in good health.

This sequence joins TRBV25-1 and TRBJ1-1; possibly TRBD1 for D (6 bases). Trimming left V 1 base short and J 3 bases short, with 12 bases between. The CDR3 loop spans 15 amino acids. The V gene's germline CDR1 is MGHDK and CDR2 SYGVNS. Here the CDR3 reads CASSEWSGAHTEAFF. CDR3 DNA sequence: TGTGCCAGCAGTGAATGGTCAGGGGCTCACACTGAAGCTTTCTTT.

This clone was observed a few times. This chain joins TRBV7-2 and TRBJ1-1, with a weak D call TRBD1 (5 bases). The CDR3 is made up of 16 amino acids. Germline-derived CDR1 and CDR2 are SGHTA and FQGNSA. V was cut by 4 bases and J by 0 bases, with 15 bases left in between. The CDR3 spells CASSSDLGGMNTEAFF. The DNA for the CDR3 is TGTGCCAGCAGCTCCGATCTTGGGGGGATGAACACTGAAGCTTTCTTT. Full variable domain (outside the CDR3, taken from reference TRBV7-2 and TRBJ1-1): GAGVSQSPSNKVTEKGKDVELRCDPISGHTALYWYRQSLGQGLEFLIYFQGNSAPDKSGLPSDRFSAERTGGSVSTLTIQRTQQEDSAVYLCASSSDLGGMNTEAFFGQGTRLTVV.

This clone has more than one count but fewer than ten. The chain joins TRBV7-2 to TRBJ2-3, with 10 bases lining up with TRBD2. CDR1 is SGHTA, CDR2 FQGNSA, per germline. There are 15 residues in the CDR3. V lost 11 bases and J lost 2; bases outside the gene matches: 10. CDR3 DNA: TGTGCCTTACGATGGACTAGCGGACTCACAGATACGCAGTATTTT. Protein product: CALRWTSGLTDTQYF.

In this sample, this clone turned up a few times. V and J are TRBV4-3 and TRBJ1-6; D possibly corresponds to TRBD1 (6 bases). The CDR3 totals 16 residues. The V gene lost 2 bases and the J gene lost 10 bases, with 18 bases spanning the gap. Germline lookup yields CDR1 LGHNA and CDR2 YSLEER. The CDR3 sequence: CASSQLPEGRGSPLHF. CDR3 coding DNA: TGCGCCAGCAGCCAATTGCCCGAAGGCAGGGGATCACCCCTCCACTTT.

The sample holds many counts of this clone. The chain joins TRBV14 to TRBJ2-1; 7 bases are a match to TRBD1. This CDR3 has 16 amino acids. The V gene's germline CDR1 is SGHDN and CDR2 FVKESK. V trimming: 0 bases; J trimming: 3 bases; junction bases outside the gene matches: 5. CDR3 in amino acids: CASSQERGGRYNEQFF. The CDR3 DNA reads TGTGCCAGCAGCCAAGAACGAGGGGGCCGCTACAATGAGCAGTTCTTC.

The chain uses TRBV7-3 and TRBJ1-5; no clear D. Germline V gene lookup returns CDR1 SGHTA and CDR2 FQGTGA. Trimming left V 2 bases short and J 2 bases short, with 7 bases between. This CDR3 is built from 14 residues. CDR3 in DNA: TGTGCCAGCAGCTTAGAACCAGGCAATCAGCCCCAGCATTTT. Its translation: CASSLEPGNQPQHF.

This rearrangement joins TRBV10-3 to TRBJ1-5; 11 bases agree with TRBD1. Germline-derived CDR1 and CDR2 are ENHRY and SYGVKD. This CDR3 region has 16 residues. V trimming: 0 bases; J trimming: 6 bases; junction bases outside the gene matches: 4. CDR3 sequence (DNA): TGTGCCATCAGTGAGTCCGGACAGGGGGCCCGTCAGCCCCAGCATTTT. Amino acid sequence: CAISESGQGARQPQHF.

The gene calls are TRBV29-1 and TRBJ1-2, with a tentative D call TRBD1 (5 bases). Germline V gene lookup returns CDR1 SQVTM and CDR2 ANQGSEA. V lost 6 bases and J lost 7, with 18 bases in between. This CDR3 comprises 13 residues. CDR3 protein: CSVSPEGVSGYTF. The DNA of the CDR3 is TGCAGCGTGAGCCCTGAAGGGGTCTCTGGCTACACCTTC.

The table lists this clone with a few counts. The chain employs TRBV19 and TRBJ2-6, with 8 bases lining up with TRBD2. V shed 3 bases, J shed 4 bases, and the junction held 5 bases outside the gene matches. Germline assignment: CDR1 LNHDA and CDR2 SQIVND (reference sequence). This CDR3 comprises 16 residues. The CDR3 loop reads CASSISGGLGANVLTF. The CDR3 bases are TGTGCCAGTAGTATCTCGGGAGGGCTCGGGGCCAACGTCCTGACTTTC. The entire variable domain, with the rest obtained from reference TRBV19 and TRBJ2-6, is as follows: DGGITQSPKYLFRKEGQNVTLSCEQNLNHDAMYWYRQDPGQGLRLIYYSQIVNDFQKGDIAEGYSVSREKKESFPLTVTSAQKNPTAFYLCASSISGGLGANVLTFGAGSRLTVL.

This clone was seen only a few times. The chain couples TRBV28 to TRBJ1-1; 8 bases map to TRBD1. The V gene's germline CDR1 is MDHEN and CDR2 SYDVKM. The CDR3 is made up of 15 amino acids. V lost 3 bases to trimming and J lost 6 bases; unmatched junction nucleotides: 9. CDR3 coding DNA: TGTGCCAGCAGTTTGACAGGGGCCTCTCTACCTGAAGCTTTCTTT. Its translation is CASSLTGASLPEAFF.

The rearrangement joins TRBV15 to TRBJ2-1; 10 nucleotides align to TRBD1. J gave up 4 bases and V 0 bases, and 9 bases lay outside the gene matches. Germline V gives CDR1 LNHNV, CDR2 YYDKDF (reference sequence). The CDR3 extends over 18 amino acids. The CDR3 DNA is TGTGCCACCAGCAGAGATTTGATGGGACAGGGGTTTTACAATGAGCAGTTCTTC. This encodes CATSRDLMGQGFYNEQFF.

This clone was detected a few times. V usage is TRBV12-5 and J usage is TRBJ2-1; 8 bases agree with TRBD1. Germline CDR1 LGHNT, CDR2 FRNRAP. Losses at the gene ends were 6 bases for V and 9 bases for J; bases not matched to a gene: 7. The CDR3 contains 13 residues. Here the CDR3 DNA reads TGTGCTAGTGGCGCGACAGGGGTTGGTGAGCAGTTCTTC. Translation: CASGATGVGEQFF.

The sample holds a few counts of this clone. This chain joins TRBV30 and TRBJ1-5; D not certain. The CDR3 is made up of 15 amino acids. Germline loops: CDR1 GTSNPN, CDR2 SVGIG (reference sequence). Trimming stripped 3 bases from V and 5 bases from J, with 17 bases between. The CDR3 sequence: CAWSPGRDPYQPQHF. The CDR3 DNA sequence: TGTGCCTGGAGCCCTGGGCGGGATCCATATCAGCCCCAGCATTTT.

J is TRBJ2-7 and V is TRBV6-5, with 12 bases lining up with TRBD1. CDR3 length equals 15 residues. V was clipped by 6 bases and J by 3 bases; unmatched bases: 6. Germline V lookup: CDR1 MNHEY, CDR2 SVGAGI. The CDR3 reads CASRPGTGGLYEQYF. DNA of the CDR3: TGTGCCAGCAGGCCCGGGACAGGGGGCCTCTACGAGCAGTACTTC.